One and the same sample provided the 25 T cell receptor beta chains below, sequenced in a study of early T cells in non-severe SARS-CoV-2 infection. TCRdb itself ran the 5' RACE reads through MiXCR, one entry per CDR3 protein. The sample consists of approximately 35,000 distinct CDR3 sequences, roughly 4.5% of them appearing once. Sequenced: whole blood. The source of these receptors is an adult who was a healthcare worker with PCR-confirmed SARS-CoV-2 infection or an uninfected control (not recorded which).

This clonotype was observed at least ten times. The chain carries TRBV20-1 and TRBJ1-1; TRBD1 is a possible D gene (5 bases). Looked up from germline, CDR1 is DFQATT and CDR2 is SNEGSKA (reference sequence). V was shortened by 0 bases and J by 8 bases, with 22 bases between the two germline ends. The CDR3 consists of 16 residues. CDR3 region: CSARDDQGDRTGEAFF. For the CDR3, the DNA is TGCAGTGCTAGAGATGATCAAGGGGATCGAACAGGAGAAGCTTTCTTT.

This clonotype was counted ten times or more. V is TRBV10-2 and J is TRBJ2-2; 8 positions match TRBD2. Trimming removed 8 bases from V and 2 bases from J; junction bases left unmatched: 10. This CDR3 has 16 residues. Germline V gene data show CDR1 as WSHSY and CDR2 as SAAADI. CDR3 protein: CASGAASGLNTGELFF. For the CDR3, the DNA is TGCGCCAGCGGAGCGGCTAGCGGGCTAAACACCGGGGAGCTGTTTTTT.

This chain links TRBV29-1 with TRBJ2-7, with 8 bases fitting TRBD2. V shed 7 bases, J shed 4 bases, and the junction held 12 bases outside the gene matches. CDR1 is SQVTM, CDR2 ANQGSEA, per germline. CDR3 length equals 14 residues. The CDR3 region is CSAQSETSEYEQYF. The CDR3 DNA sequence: TGCAGCGCCCAATCCGAGACTAGCGAATACGAGCAGTACTTC.

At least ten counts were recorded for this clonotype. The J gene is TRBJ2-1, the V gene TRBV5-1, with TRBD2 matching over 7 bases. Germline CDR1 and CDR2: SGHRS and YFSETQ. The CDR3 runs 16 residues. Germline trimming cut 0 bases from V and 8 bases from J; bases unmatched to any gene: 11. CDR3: CASSLAAGPGIYEQFF. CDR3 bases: TGCGCCAGCAGCTTGGCAGCGGGGCCAGGGATCTATGAGCAGTTCTTC.

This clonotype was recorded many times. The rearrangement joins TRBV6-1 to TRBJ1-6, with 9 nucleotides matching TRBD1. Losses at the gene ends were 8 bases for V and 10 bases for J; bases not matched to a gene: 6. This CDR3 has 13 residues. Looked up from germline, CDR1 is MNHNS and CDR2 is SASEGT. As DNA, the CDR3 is TGTGCCAGCGGGACAGGGTCAGTGTCACCCCTCCACTTT. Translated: CASGTGSVSPLHF.

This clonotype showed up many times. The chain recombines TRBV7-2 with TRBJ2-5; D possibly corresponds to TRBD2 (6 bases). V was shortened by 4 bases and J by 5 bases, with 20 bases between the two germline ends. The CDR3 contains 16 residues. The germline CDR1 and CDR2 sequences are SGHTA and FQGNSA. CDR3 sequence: CASSSLATKRPETQYF. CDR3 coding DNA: TGTGCCAGCAGCTCACTAGCTACAAAACGACCGGAGACCCAGTACTTC.

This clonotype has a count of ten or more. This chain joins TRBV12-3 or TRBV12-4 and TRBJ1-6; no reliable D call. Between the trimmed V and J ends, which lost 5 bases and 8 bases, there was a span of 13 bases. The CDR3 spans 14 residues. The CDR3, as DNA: TGTGCCAGCAGTCTTCCACGAACGGATTCACCCCTCCACTTT. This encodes CASSLPRTDSPLHF.

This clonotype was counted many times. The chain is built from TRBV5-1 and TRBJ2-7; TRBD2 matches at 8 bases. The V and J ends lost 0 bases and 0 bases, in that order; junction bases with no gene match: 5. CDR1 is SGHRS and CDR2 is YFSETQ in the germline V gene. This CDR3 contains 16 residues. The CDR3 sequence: CASSLEPAGASYEQYF. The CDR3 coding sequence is TGCGCCAGCAGCTTGGAGCCAGCGGGGGCCTCCTACGAGCAGTACTTC.

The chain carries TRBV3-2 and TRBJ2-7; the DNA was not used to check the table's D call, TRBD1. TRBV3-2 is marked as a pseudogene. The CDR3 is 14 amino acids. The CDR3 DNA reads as TGTGCCAGCAGCCGAGGGGAACATACCTACGAGCAGTACTTC. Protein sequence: CASSRGEHTYEQYF.

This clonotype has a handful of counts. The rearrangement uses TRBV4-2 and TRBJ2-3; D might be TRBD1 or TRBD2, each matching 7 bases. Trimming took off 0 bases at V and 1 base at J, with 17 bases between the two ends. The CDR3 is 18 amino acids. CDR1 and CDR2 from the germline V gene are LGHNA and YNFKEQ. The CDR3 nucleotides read TGTGCCAGCAGCCAAGATTTGAGGCGGGGGACAGGCACAGATACGCAGTATTTT. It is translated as CASSQDLRRGTGTDTQYF.

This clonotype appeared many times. As DNA, the CDR3 is TGTGCCAGCAGCGTAGGGGCCAGGGACGAGCAGTACTTC. Its protein is CASSVGARDEQYF. J is TRBJ2-7 and V is TRBV9, with D tentatively TRBD1 (5 bases). Trimming pared 0 bases from V and 5 bases from J, leaving 9 bases between. Germline lookup yields CDR1 SGDLS and CDR2 YYNGEE. CDR3 size: 13 residues.

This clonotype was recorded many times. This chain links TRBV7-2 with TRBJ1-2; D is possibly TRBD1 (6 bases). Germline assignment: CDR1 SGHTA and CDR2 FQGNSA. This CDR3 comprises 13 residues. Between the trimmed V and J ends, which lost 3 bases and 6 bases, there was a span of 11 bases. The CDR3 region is CASSFDRINGYTF. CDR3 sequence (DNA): TGTGCCAGCAGCTTCGACAGGATAAATGGCTACACCTTC.

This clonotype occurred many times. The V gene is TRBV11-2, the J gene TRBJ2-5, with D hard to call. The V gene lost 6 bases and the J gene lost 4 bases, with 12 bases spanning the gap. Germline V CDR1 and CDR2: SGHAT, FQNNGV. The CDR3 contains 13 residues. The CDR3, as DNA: TGTGCCAGCAGTGAAATCAGGCGAGAGACCCAGTACTTC. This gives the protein CASSEIRRETQYF.

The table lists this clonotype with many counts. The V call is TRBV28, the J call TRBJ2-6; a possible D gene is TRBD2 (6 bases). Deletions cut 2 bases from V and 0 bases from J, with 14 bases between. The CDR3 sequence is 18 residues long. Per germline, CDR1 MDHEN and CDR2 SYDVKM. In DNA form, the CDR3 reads TGTGCCAGCAGTTTAACTAGCCCGCATCTCTCTGGGGCCAACGTCCTGACTTTC. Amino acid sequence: CASSLTSPHLSGANVLTF. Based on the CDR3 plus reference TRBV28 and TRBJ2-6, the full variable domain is DVKVTQSSRYLVKRTGEKVFLECVQDMDHENMFWYRQDPGLGLRLIYFSYDVKMKEKGDIPEGYSVSREKKERFSLILESASTNQTSMYLCASSLTSPHLSGANVLTFGAGSRLTVL.

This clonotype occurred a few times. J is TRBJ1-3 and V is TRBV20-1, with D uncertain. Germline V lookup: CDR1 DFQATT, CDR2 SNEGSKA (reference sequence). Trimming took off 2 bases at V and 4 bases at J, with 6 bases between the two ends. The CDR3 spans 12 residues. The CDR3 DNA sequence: TGCAGTGCTAGACACCGGGGAAACACCATATATTTT. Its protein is CSARHRGNTIYF.

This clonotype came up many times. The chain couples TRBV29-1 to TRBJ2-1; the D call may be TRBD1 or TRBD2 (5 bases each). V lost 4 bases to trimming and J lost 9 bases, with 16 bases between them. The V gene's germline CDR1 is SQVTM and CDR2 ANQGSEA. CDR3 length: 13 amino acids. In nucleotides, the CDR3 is TGCAGCGTTGCCTCGTCTGAGAGGGGTGAGCAGTTCTTC. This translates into CSVASSERGEQFF.

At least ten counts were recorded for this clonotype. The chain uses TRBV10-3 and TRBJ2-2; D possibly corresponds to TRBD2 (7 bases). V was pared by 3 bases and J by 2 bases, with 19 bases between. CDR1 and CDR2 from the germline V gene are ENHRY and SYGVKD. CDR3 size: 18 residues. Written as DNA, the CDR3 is TGTGCCATCAGTGAAAGGGGGAGGGCCACTACTAACACCGGGGAGCTGTTTTTT. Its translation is CAISERGRATTNTGELFF.

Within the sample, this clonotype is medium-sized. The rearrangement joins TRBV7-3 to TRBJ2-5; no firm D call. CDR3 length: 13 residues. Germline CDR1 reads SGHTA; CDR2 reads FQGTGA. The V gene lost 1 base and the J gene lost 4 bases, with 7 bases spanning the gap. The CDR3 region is CASSLREGETQYF. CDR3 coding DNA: TGTGCCAGCAGCTTAAGGGAAGGAGAGACCCAGTACTTC.

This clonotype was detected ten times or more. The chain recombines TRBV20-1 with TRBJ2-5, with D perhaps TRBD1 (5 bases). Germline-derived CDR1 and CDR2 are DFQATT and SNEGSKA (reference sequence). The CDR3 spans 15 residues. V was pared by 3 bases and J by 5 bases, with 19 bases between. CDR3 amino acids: CSASGAQGGVETQYF. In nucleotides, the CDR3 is TGCAGTGCTAGTGGTGCCCAGGGCGGAGTTGAGACCCAGTACTTC.

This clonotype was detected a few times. The CDR3 region is CASSTTSVGEQYF. The CDR3 DNA reads TGCGCCAGCAGCACTACTAGCGTCGGCGAGCAGTACTTC. V gene TRBV10-2 combines with J gene TRBJ2-7; TRBD2 agrees at 7 bases. Looked up from germline, CDR1 is WSHSY and CDR2 is SAAADI. The CDR3 has 13 residues. Trimming removed 6 bases from V and 6 bases from J; junction bases left unmatched: 8.

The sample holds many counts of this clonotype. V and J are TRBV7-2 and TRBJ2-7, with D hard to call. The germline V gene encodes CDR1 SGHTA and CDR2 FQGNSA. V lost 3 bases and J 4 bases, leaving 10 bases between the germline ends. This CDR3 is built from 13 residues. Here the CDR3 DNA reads TGTGCCAGCAGCTTTGGCAGAACTTACGAGCAGTACTTC. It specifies CASSFGRTYEQYF.

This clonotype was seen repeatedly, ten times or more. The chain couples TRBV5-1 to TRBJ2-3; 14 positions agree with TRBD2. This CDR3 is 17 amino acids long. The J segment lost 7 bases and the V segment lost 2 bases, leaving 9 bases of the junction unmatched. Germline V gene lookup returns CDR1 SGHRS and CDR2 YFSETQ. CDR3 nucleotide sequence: TGCGCCAGCAGCTTACTCCGACTAGCGGGAGGGCCGTATACGCAGTATTTT. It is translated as CASSLLRLAGGPYTQYF. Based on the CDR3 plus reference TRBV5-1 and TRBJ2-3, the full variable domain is KAGVTQTPRYLIKTRGQQVTLSCSPISGHRSVSWYQQTPGQGLQFLFEYFSETQRNKGNFPGRFSGRQFSNSRSEMNVSTLELGDSALYLCASSLLRLAGGPYTQYFGPGTRLTVL.

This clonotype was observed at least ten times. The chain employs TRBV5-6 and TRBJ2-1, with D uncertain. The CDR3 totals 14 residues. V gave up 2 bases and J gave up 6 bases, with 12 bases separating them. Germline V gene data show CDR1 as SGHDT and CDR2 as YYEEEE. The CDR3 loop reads CASSFPDWSNEQFF. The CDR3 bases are TGTGCCAGCAGCTTCCCCGACTGGTCCAATGAGCAGTTCTTC.

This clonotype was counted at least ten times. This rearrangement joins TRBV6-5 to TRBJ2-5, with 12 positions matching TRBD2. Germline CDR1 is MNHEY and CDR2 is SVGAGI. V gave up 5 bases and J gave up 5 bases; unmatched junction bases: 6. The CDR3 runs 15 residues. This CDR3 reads CASSHLAGGRETQYF. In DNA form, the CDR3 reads TGTGCCAGCAGTCACCTAGCGGGAGGGCGGGAGACCCAGTACTTC.

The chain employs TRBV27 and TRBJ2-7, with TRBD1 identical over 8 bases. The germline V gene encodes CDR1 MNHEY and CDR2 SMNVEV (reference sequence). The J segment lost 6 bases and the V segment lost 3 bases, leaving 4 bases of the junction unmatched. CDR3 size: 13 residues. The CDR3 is CASSFPGTGEQYF. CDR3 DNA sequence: TGTGCCAGCAGTTTCCCCGGGACAGGCGAGCAGTACTTC.